A selection of T cell receptor beta chains follows, all from one sample in a study of blood T cell repertoires in COVID-19. Sequencing used immunoSEQ multiplex PCR; TCRdb keeps in-frame clones, though not all of them. The sample records a few hundred thousand clones, roughly 80% being singletons. The sequencing sample was made of PBMCs or T cells enriched from blood (not recorded which). These receptors were obtained from a man aged 40-50 years who had been exposed to COVID-19. CDR3s include the opening cysteine and the closing phenylalanine or tryptophan. A D gene is named only where the DNA matches it firmly. The listing skips clone size in some rows; elsewhere it reads once, few, many or a size class.

D	J	V	size	CDR3	DNA
NA	TRBJ1-1	TRBV12-3/TRBV12-4	NA	CASSLRGNTEAFF	TGTGCCAGCAGTTTACGAGGGAACACTGAAGCTTTCTTT
TRBD1	TRBJ2-7	TRBV7-9	NA	CASSLSSARTGGGPYEQYF	TGTGCCAGCAGCTTGTCTTCGGCCCGGACAGGAGGCGGACCCTACGAGCAGTACTTC
TRBD2	TRBJ2-1	TRBV11-3	NA	CASSLVSGSYEQFF	TGTGCCAGCAGCTTAGTTAGCGGGAGCTATGAGCAGTTCTTC
TRBD2	TRBJ2-1	TRBV18	NA	CASSLWTSGSRAYNEQFF	TGTGCCAGCTCACTTTGGACTAGCGGGAGTAGGGCCTACAATGAGCAGTTCTTC
NA	TRBJ1-5	TRBV2	NA	CASRVGSGRNQPQHF	TGTGCCAGCAGGGTTGGCAGCGGGCGCAATCAGCCCCAGCATTTT
NA	TRBJ1-4	TRBV6-2/TRBV6-3	NA	CASSSSDSEKLFF	TGTGCCAGCAGTTCCTCGGACAGCGAAAAACTGTTTTTT
NA	TRBJ1-1	TRBV6-5	once	CASLDLWRNTEAFF	TGTGCCAGCCTTGACCTGTGGAGGAACACTGAAGCTTTCTTT
NA	TRBJ1-1	TRBV3-1/TRBV3-2	NA	CASSHGTGGKAFF	TGTGCCAGCAGCCACGGGACCGGGGGTAAAGCTTTCTTT
NA	TRBJ1-2	TRBV14	NA	CASSRDSYGYTF	TGTGCCAGCAGCCGAGACAGCTATGGCTACACCTTC
NA	TRBJ1-1	TRBV5-1	NA	CASRPTLQGNTEAFF	TGCGCCAGCAGACCAACACTACAGGGTAACACTGAAGCTTTCTTT
NA	TRBJ2-1	TRBV10-3	NA	CAITSRTDYNEQFF	TGTGCCATCACTTCGAGGACAGACTACAATGAGCAGTTCTTC
NA	TRBJ1-2	TRBV5-5	NA	CASSLDSTHQFNYGYTF	TGTGCCAGCAGCTTGGACTCTACCCATCAATTTAACTATGGCTACACCTTC
TRBD2	TRBJ2-5	TRBV7-3	once	CASSLTSGSRQETQYF	TGTGCCAGCAGCCTTACTAGCGGAAGTAGGCAAGAGACCCAGTACTTC
TRBD2	TRBJ2-3	TRBV19	NA	CASSIELAGPADTQYF	TGTGCCAGTAGTATAGAGCTAGCGGGACCTGCAGATACGCAGTATTTT
NA	TRBJ2-1	TRBV7-9	NA	CASSLGRQGRMEQFF	TGTGCCAGCAGCTTAGGCCGGCAGGGAAGAATGGAGCAGTTCTTC
TRBD1	TRBJ2-5	TRBV7-8	NA	CASSFRLRTGTEETQYF	TGTGCCAGCAGCTTCAGGCTCCGAACCGGGACAGAAGAGACCCAGTACTTC
NA	TRBJ2-7	TRBV7-2	once	CASRLAPSSYEQYF	TGTGCCAGCAGGCTAGCGCCAAGCTCCTACGAGCAGTACTTC
NA	TRBJ1-1	TRBV5-1	NA	CASSPSMNTEAFF	TGCGCCAGCAGCCCATCAATGAACACTGAAGCTTTCTTT
NA	TRBJ1-5	TRBV21-1	NA	CASSPASQPQHF	TGTGCCAGCAGCCCCGCGAGTCAGCCCCAGCATTTT
TRBD2	TRBJ2-3	TRBV18	NA	CASSSRLAGLNTDTQCF	TGTGCCAGCTCATCGAGACTAGCGGGGCTCAATACAGATACGCAGTGTTTT
NA	TRBJ1-6	TRBV10-1	once	CASSESIGTNSPLYF	TGCGCCAGCAGTGAGTCGATCGGGACAAATTCACCCCTCTACTTT
TRBD1	TRBJ2-7	TRBV18	once	CASSGTGRGEQYF	TGTGCCAGCTCTGGGACAGGGAGAGGCGAGCAGTACTTC
NA	TRBJ2-6	TRBV11-3	NA	CASSLRGGANVLTF	TGTGCCAGCAGCTTAAGAGGAGGGGCCAACGTCCTGACTTTC
TRBD1	TRBJ1-1	TRBV18	NA	CASSPGQLNTEAFF	TGTGCCAGCTCCCCGGGACAGCTGAACACTGAAGCTTTCTTT
NA	TRBJ1-3	TRBV12-3/TRBV12-4	NA	CASEQGTGNTIYF	TGTGCCAGCGAGCAGGGGACAGGAAACACCATATATTTT
TRBD2	TRBJ2-1	TRBV27	NA	CASSFRYFLAGHNEQFF	TGTGCCAGCAGTTTCAGGTATTTTCTAGCGGGCCACAATGAGCAGTTCTTC
NA	TRBJ2-6	TRBV5-4	once	CATKGEASDSGANVLTF	TGTGCCACAAAGGGGGAAGCTTCGGATTCTGGGGCCAACGTCCTGACTTTC
NA	TRBJ1-1	TRBV7-3	NA	CASSDYRGRPTEAFF	TGTGCCAGCAGCGACTACAGAGGGCGTCCGACTGAAGCTTTCTTT
TRBD2	TRBJ2-4	TRBV3-1/TRBV3-2	NA	CASSVFIAGRASNIQYF	TGTGCCAGCAGCGTATTTATAGCGGGGAGGGCCTCGAACATTCAGTACTTC
NA	TRBJ1-2	TRBV3-1/TRBV3-2	many	CASSQGRGQGGGYTF	TGTGCCAGCAGCCAAGGAAGGGGCCAGGGAGGGGGCTACACCTTC
NA	TRBJ1-3	TRBV18	NA	CASSPRSGASGNTIYF	TGTGCCAGCTCACCCCGGAGTGGGGCCTCTGGAAACACCATATATTTT
TRBD1	TRBJ1-2	TRBV19	NA	CASTHSDRAGGYTF	TGTGCCAGTACGCACTCGGACAGGGCAGGTGGCTACACCTTC